Below, 13 T cell receptor beta chains from the same sample are listed, as sequenced in a study of T cell responses to AZD1222 COVID-19 vaccine. Clones were sequenced by immunoSEQ multiplex PCR, and TCRdb holds only the in-frame ones, with some missing. The table has approximately 88,000 clones, 92% seen once. Sequenced here: peripheral blood, sampled on day 0 of AZD1222 vaccination. The origin of the receptors is an adult in good health.

The V gene is TRBV7-2, the J gene TRBJ2-3; 13 bases agree with TRBD2. V lost 5 bases, J lost 4 bases, and 3 bases stayed unmatched. Germline V CDR1 and CDR2: SGHTA, FQGNSA. The CDR3 is 15 amino acids. In DNA form, the CDR3 reads TGTGCCAGCAGCACTAGCGGGAGGGCCCCAGATACGCAGTATTTT. Encoded protein: CASSTSGRAPDTQYF.

This chain uses TRBV15 with TRBJ2-3, with 9 bases fitting TRBD2. Germline assignment: CDR1 LNHNV and CDR2 YYDKDF (reference sequence). J gave up 0 bases and V 2 bases, and 3 bases lay outside the gene matches. The CDR3 loop spans 16 amino acids. DNA of the CDR3: TGTGCCACCAGCAGAAGACTAGCGGCTAGCACAGATACGCAGTATTTT. This codes for CATSRRLAASTDTQYF.

The gene calls are TRBV4-2 and TRBJ1-2; possibly TRBD1 for D (6 bases). This CDR3 is 15 amino acids long. V was trimmed by 2 bases and J by 4 bases, leaving 14 bases between them. Germline lookup yields CDR1 LGHNA and CDR2 YNFKEQ. The DNA of the CDR3 is TGTGCCAGCAGCCAACAGACAGGCCTAAGCTATGGCTACACCTTC. Protein: CASSQQTGLSYGYTF.

The chain combines TRBV9 with TRBJ2-1, with a tentative D call TRBD1 (6 bases). The V end lost 4 bases, the J end lost 4 bases, and 15 bases lay between the germline ends. The CDR3 length is 15 residues. The germline CDR1 and CDR2 sequences are SGDLS and YYNGEE. CDR3 sequence: CASSLGATIYNEQFF. CDR3 DNA: TGTGCCAGCAGCCTGGGGGCTACCATATACAATGAGCAGTTCTTC.

The chain joins TRBV5-1 to TRBJ2-7; 7 bases fit TRBD1. The CDR3 sequence is 14 residues long. V shed 5 bases and J 0 bases; nucleotides not matched to a gene: 5. The V gene's germline CDR1 is SGHRS and CDR2 YFSETQ. The CDR3 loop reads CASRPGQDSYEQYF. CDR3 bases: TGCGCCAGCAGACCTGGACAGGACTCCTACGAGCAGTACTTC.

This clone was counted between two and nine times. V gene TRBV27 combines with J gene TRBJ1-4; TRBD1 is a possible D gene (5 bases). This CDR3 region has 14 residues. V was clipped by 0 bases and J by 8 bases, with 10 bases between them. Germline CDR1 is MNHEY and CDR2 is SMNVEV (reference sequence). This chain's CDR3 is CASSLSRWGEKLFF. DNA for the CDR3: TGTGCCAGCAGTTTATCCCGATGGGGGGAAAAACTGTTTTTT.

This clone was seen a few times. V and J are TRBV28 and TRBJ2-7; tentative D call: TRBD2 (5 bases). Looked up from germline, CDR1 is MDHEN and CDR2 is SYDVKM. The CDR3 runs 13 residues. Trimming shortened V by 3 bases and J by 6 bases, and 12 bases separated the two germline ends. The CDR3 spells CASSFVSGSEQYF. The CDR3, as DNA: TGTGCCAGCAGTTTTGTGTCGGGGAGCGAGCAGTACTTC. The full variable domain, its missing parts supplied by reference TRBV28 and TRBJ2-7, is DVKVTQSSRYLVKRTGEKVFLECVQDMDHENMFWYRQDPGLGLRLIYFSYDVKMKEKGDIPEGYSVSREKKERFSLILESASTNQTSMYLCASSFVSGSEQYFGPGTRLTVT.

The chain combines TRBV24-1 with TRBJ1-5; 9 bases map to TRBD1. Germline V gives CDR1 KGHDR, CDR2 SFDVKD. This CDR3 is built from 16 residues. Germline trimming cut 2 bases from V and 2 bases from J; bases unmatched to any gene: 3. Here the CDR3 reads CATSDSRQGGNQPQHF. The CDR3 DNA sequence: TGTGCCACCAGTGATTCTCGACAGGGGGGCAATCAGCCCCAGCATTTT.

The chain has TRBV5-1 and TRBJ1-1; D gene uncertain. CDR3 length: 14 residues. V dropped 0 bases and J dropped 1 base, with 7 bases sitting between them. Germline CDR1 and CDR2: SGHRS and YFSETQ. The CDR3 spells CASSLGVGNTEAFF. DNA of the CDR3: TGCGCCAGCAGCTTGGGGGTGGGGAACACTGAAGCTTTCTTT.

The rearrangement links TRBV10-3 to TRBJ2-2; 11 bases match TRBD2. The germline V gene has CDR1 ENHRY and CDR2 SYGVKD. Germline trimming cut 2 bases from V and 5 bases from J; bases unmatched to any gene: 7. This CDR3 is built from 17 residues. CDR3 loop: CAISESSGRARTGELFF. In DNA form, the CDR3 reads TGTGCCATCAGTGAGAGTAGCGGGAGGGCCCGAACCGGGGAGCTGTTTTTT.

J is TRBJ2-7 and V is TRBV6-1, with TRBD2 matching over 12 bases. The CDR3 is 14 residues long. The V gene's germline CDR1 is MNHNS and CDR2 SASEGT. The junction had 3 bases not matched to a gene; V was cut back by 6 bases and J by 3 bases. The CDR3 DNA follows: TGTGCCAGCAGAAGACTAGCGGGAGTCTACGAGCAGTACTTC. Amino acids: CASRRLAGVYEQYF.

The chain joins TRBV27 to TRBJ2-3; D remains ambiguous. Germline CDR1 MNHEY, CDR2 SMNVEV (reference sequence). This CDR3 spans 15 amino acids. V dropped 2 bases and J dropped 0 bases, with 9 bases sitting between them. CDR3 protein: CASSLHRPSTDTQYF. The CDR3 DNA reads TGTGCCAGCAGTTTACACAGACCTAGCACAGATACGCAGTATTTT.

V and J are TRBV5-1 and TRBJ1-6; D gene uncertain. Trimming took 6 bases from V and 4 from J, leaving 8 bases between them. In germline, CDR1 is SGHRS, CDR2 YFSETQ. The CDR3 spans 13 residues. The CDR3 region is CASNLGYNSPLHF. DNA for the CDR3: TGCGCCAGCAACCTAGGGTATAATTCACCCCTCCACTTT. The full variable domain, rest sourced from reference TRBV5-1 and TRBJ1-6, is KAGVTQTPRYLIKTRGQQVTLSCSPISGHRSVSWYQQTPGQGLQFLFEYFSETQRNKGNFPGRFSGRQFSNSRSEMNVSTLELGDSALYLCASNLGYNSPLHFGNGTRLTVT.